This T cell receptor (beta chain) was found in a study of blood T cells in healthy people across ages. With respect to this clonotype: The antigen is unknown.

A J-beta primer mix and a sample-barcoded 5' primer were used in a second PCR of roughly 6 to 12 cycles. TCRdb redid the calling of the 5' RACE reads with MiXCR, one entry per CDR3 protein. Of almost 800,000 distinct CDR3 sequences listed, about three fifths are singletons. Study-level points and caveats: Roughly linear declines in TCR beta diversity per million T cells occurred with age.

The ends lost 1 base at V and 5 bases at J; junction bases unmatched: 6. CDR3 length equals 15 residues. CDR1 is MGHDK, CDR2 SYGVNS, per germline. V gene TRBV25-1 combines with J gene TRBJ2-5; 8 bases map to TRBD2. The receptor comes from a man under 40 in good health. Sequencing input: blood. CDR3 region: CASSESSGLGETQYF. In DNA form, the CDR3 reads TGTGCCAGCAGTGAATCTAGCGGGTTGGGGGAGACCCAGTACTTC.